This TCR beta chain was profiled in a study of blood T cell repertoires in COVID-19. CDR3 length: 18 amino acids. V shed 4 bases, J shed 5 bases, and the junction held 18 bases outside the gene matches. Germline values: CDR1 SGHTS, CDR2 YDEGEE. This table comes from immunoSEQ multiplex PCR, and its TCRdb copy is limited to in-frame clones, with some not included. The table includes about 120,000 clones, roughly 89% detected once. The origin of this receptor is a woman aged 45 to 65 with acute or convalescent COVID-19. This chain joins TRBV5-8 and TRBJ2-5; 9 positions agree with TRBD2. The sample taken for sequencing was peripheral blood. CDR3 amino acids: CASSPGWGSGRSGETQYF. Here the CDR3 DNA reads TGTGCCAGCAGCCCGGGCTGGGGTAGCGGGAGATCCGGGGAGACCCAGTACTTC.